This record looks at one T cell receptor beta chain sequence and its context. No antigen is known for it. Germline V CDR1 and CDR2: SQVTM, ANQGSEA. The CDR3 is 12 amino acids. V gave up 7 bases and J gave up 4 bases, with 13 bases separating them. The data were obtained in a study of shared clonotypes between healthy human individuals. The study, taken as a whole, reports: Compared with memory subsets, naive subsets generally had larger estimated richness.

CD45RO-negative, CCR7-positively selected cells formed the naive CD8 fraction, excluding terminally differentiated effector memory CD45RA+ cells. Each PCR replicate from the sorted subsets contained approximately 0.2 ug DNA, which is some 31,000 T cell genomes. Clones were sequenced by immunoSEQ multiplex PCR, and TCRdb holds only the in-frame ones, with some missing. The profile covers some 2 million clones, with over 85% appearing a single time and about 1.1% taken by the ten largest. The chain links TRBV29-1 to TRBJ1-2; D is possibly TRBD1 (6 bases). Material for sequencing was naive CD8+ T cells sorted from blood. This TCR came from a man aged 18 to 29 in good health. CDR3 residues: CSADGQLYGYTF. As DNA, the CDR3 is TGCAGCGCCGACGGACAGCTCTATGGCTACACCTTC.